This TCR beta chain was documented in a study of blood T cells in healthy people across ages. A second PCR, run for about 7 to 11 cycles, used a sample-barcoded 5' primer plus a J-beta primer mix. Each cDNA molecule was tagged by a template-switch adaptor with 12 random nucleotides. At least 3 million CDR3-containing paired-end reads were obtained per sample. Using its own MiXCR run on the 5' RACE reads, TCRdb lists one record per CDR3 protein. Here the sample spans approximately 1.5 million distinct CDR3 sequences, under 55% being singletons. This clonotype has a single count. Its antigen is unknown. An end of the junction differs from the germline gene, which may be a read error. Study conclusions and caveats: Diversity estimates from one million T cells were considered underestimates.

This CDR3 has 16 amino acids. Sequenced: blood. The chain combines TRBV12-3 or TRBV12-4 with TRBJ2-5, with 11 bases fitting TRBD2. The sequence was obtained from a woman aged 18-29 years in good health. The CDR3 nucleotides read TGTGTCAGCAGTGTAGCTAGCGGGGGGTTCTCTGAGACCCAGTACTTC. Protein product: CVSSVASGGFSETQYF.